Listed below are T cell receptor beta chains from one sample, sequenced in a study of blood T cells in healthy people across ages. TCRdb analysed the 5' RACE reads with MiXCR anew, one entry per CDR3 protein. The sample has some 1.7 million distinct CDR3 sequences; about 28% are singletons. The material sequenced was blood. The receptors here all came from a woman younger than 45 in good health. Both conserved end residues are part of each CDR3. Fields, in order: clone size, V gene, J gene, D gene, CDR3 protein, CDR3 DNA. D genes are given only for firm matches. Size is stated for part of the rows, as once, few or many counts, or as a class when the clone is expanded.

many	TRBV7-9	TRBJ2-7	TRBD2	CASSPMEGLAGSLEQYF	TGTGCCAGCAGCCCCATGGAGGGACTAGCGGGATCTCTCGAGCAGTACTTC
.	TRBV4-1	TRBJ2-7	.	CASSQDSLTSYEQYF	TGCGCCAGCAGCCAAGATAGTCTTACCTCCTACGAGCAGTACTTC
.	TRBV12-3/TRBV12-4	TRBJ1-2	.	CASHQRGLRGYTF	TGTGCCAGCCACCAGCGGGGCCTACGTGGCTACACCTTC
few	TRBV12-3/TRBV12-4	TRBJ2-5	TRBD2	CANSGTSLKQYF	TGTGCCAACAGTGGGACTAGCCTAAAGCAGTACTTC
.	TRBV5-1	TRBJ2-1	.	CASSSDSYSVEQFF	TGCGCCAGCAGCTCGGACTCCTATTCGGTTGAGCAGTTCTTC
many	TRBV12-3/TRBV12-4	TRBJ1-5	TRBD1	CASRTGGRDNQPQHF	TGTGCCAGCAGGACAGGGGGCCGGGACAATCAGCCCCAGCATTTT
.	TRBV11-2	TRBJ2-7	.	CASSPLGRALEQYF	TGTGCCAGCAGCCCACTGGGCAGGGCTCTCGAGCAGTACTTC
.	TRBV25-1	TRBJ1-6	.	CASSAQGSPYNSPLHF	TGTGCCAGCAGTGCTCAGGGGAGCCCCTATAATTCACCCCTCCACTTT
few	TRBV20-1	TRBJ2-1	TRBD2	CSAIKGLAGADEQFF	TGCAGTGCTATAAAGGGGCTAGCGGGAGCCGATGAGCAGTTCTTC
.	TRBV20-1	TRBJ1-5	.	CSARERNNQPQHF	TGCAGTGCTAGAGAACGGAACAATCAGCCCCAGCATTTT
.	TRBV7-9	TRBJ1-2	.	CASSLDRRWDYGYTF	TGTGCCAGCAGCTTAGATAGACGGTGGGACTATGGCTACACCTTC
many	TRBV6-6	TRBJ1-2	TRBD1	CASSSTQGAAGYTF	TGTGCCAGCAGTTCGACACAGGGGGCGGCCGGCTACACCTTC
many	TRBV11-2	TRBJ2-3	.	CASSLARGRGTDTQYF	TGTGCCAGCAGCTTAGCGCGTGGCAGGGGCACAGATACGCAGTATTTT
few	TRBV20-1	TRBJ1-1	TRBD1	CSAEDRGRGNTEAFF	TGCAGTGCTGAAGACAGGGGGCGCGGGAACACTGAAGCTTTCTTT
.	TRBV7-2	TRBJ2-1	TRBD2	CASSSGTSGRLHNEQFF	TGTGCCAGCAGCTCAGGGACTAGCGGGAGGTTGCACAATGAGCAGTTCTTC
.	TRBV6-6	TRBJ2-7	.	CASTDYVEQYF	TGTGCCAGCACTGATTATGTCGAGCAGTACTTC
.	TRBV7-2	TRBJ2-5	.	CASSLAFRRGETQYF	TGTGCCAGCAGCTTAGCTTTCCGGAGAGGAGAGACCCAGTACTTC
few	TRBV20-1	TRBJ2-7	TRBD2	CSAIRRTSGSYEQYF	TGCAGTGCTATCCGTAGGACTAGCGGTTCCTACGAGCAGTACTTC
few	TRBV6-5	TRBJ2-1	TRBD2	CASSYLGRGGINEQFF	TGTGCCAGCAGTTATCTGGGGCGGGGGGGCATTAATGAGCAGTTCTTC
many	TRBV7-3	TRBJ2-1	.	CASSLYTGNEQFF	TGTGCCAGCAGCCTTTATACGGGGAATGAGCAGTTCTTC
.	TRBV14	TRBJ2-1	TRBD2	CASSLVSGRAYNEQFF	TGTGCCAGCAGCCTGGTTAGCGGGAGGGCCTACAATGAGCAGTTCTTC
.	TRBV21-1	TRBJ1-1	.	CASIYLDRGNTEAFF	TGTGCCAGCATCTACCTTGACAGGGGGAACACTGAAGCTTTCTTT
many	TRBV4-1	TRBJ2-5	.	CASSQGDRPETQYF	TGCGCCAGCAGCCAAGGCGACAGACCAGAGACCCAGTACTTC
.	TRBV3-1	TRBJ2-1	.	CASRAPSNEQFF	TGTGCCAGCAGAGCACCATCCAATGAGCAGTTCTTC
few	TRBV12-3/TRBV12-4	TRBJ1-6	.	CASSSGFSPLHF	TGTGCCAGCAGTTCAGGGTTCTCACCCCTCCACTTT
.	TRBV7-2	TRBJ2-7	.	CAGSAQGAYEQYF	TGTGCCGGCAGCGCCCAGGGAGCCTACGAGCAGTACTTC
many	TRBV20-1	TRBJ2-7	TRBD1	CSARDWDRGMGHEQYF	TGCAGTGCTAGAGATTGGGACAGGGGAATGGGCCACGAGCAGTACTTC
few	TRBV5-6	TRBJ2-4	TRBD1	CASRAGGHREQYF	TGTGCCAGCAGGGCAGGGGGCCATCGGGAGCAGTACTTC
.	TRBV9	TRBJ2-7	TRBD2	CATLLGGLAGYSYKQYF	TGTGCCACCCTACTCGGCGGGCTAGCGGGGTACTCCTACAAGCAGTACTTC
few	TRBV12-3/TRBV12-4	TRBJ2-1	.	CASSFSSGRQQFF	TGTGCCAGCAGTTTTAGTAGCGGAAGGCAGCAGTTCTTC
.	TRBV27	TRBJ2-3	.	CASNMRGTDTQYF	TGTGCCAGCAACATGAGGGGCACAGATACGCAGTATTTT
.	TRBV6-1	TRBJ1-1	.	CASIWQGGTEAFF	TGTGCCAGCATTTGGCAGGGCGGGACTGAAGCTTTCTTT
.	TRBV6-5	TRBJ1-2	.	CASSYGVSSYGYTF	TGTGCCAGTAGTTACGGAGTAAGCTCCTATGGCTACACCTTC
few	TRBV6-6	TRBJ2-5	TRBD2	CASSYSTSGSTQYF	TGTGCCAGCAGTTACTCGACTAGCGGGAGTACCCAGTACTTC
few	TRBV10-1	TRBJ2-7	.	CASSSSTWGEQYF	TGCGCCAGCAGTTCTTCAACTTGGGGCGAGCAGTACTTC
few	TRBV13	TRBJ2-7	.	CASSSGLVPYEQYF	TGTGCCAGCAGCTCCGGACTGGTCCCCTACGAGCAGTACTTC
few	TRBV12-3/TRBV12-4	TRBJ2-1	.	CASSPPITGAEQFF	TGTGCCAGCAGTCCTCCGATCACCGGAGCTGAGCAGTTCTTC
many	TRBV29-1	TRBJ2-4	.	CSVDVAPNGNIQYF	TGCAGCGTTGATGTGGCCCCGAATGGAAACATTCAGTACTTC
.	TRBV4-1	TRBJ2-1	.	CASSLHHPRGEGGEQFF	TGCGCCAGCAGCCTACACCACCCGAGGGGGGAGGGGGGAGAGCAGTTCTTC
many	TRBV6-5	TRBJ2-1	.	CASSYSKSGKNEQFF	TGTGCCAGCAGTTACTCGAAGTCCGGAAAGAATGAGCAGTTCTTC
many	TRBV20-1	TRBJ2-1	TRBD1	CSARDAGGVGDNEQFF	TGCAGTGCTAGAGACGCAGGGGGCGTAGGCGACAATGAGCAGTTCTTC
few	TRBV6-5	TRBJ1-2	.	CASGSPDDWSNYGYTF	TGTGCCAGCGGCTCACCGGACGACTGGAGTAACTATGGCTACACCTTC
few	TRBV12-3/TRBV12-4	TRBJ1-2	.	CASSLEQGVGYGYTF	TGTGCCAGCAGCTTAGAACAGGGTGTCGGCTATGGCTACACCTTC
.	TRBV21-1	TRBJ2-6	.	CASSKEAAGANVLTF	TGTGCCAGCAGCAAAGAAGCCGCCGGGGCCAACGTCCTGACTTTC
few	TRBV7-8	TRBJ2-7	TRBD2	CASSPTRTSGSSSYEQYF	TGTGCCAGCAGCCCAACCAGGACTAGCGGGAGTAGTTCCTACGAGCAGTACTTC
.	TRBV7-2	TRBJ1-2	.	CASSLQQGYGDDYTF	TGTGCCAGCAGCTTACAGCAGGGATACGGGGATGACTACACCTTC
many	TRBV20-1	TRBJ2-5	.	CSAHSGETQYF	TGCAGTGCTCACAGCGGAGAGACCCAGTACTTC
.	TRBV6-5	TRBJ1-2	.	CASSYSPRNEDVYTF	TGTGCCAGCAGTTACTCGCCCAGGAATGAAGATGTCTACACCTTC
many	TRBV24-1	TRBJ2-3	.	CATSDYKSTQYF	TGTGCCACCAGTGATTACAAGAGTACGCAGTATTTT
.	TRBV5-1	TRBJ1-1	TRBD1	CASSPQGARGNTGAFF	TGCGCCAGCAGTCCACAGGGGGCGAGGGGGAACACTGGAGCTTTCTTT
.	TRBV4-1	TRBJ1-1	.	CASSQEPRQLVAFF	TGCGCCAGCAGCCAAGAGCCTCGGCAGCTGGTCGCTTTCTTT